These 7 T cell receptor beta chains originate from one sample sequenced in a study of PD-1 blockade in classical Hodgkin lymphoma. The table came from immunoSEQ multiplex PCR; TCRdb's copy has only in-frame clones and leaves some out. The repertoire consists of fewer than 35,000 clones, with 80% to 95% occurring once and the leading ten covering about 0.31%. Time point given: cycle 4 day 1 (C4D1), after more than 5 weeks of nivolumab. Following autologous stem cell transplantation, relapse occurred in every patient, and exposure to brentuximab vedotin varied. The study purified CD4+ T cells from thawed PBMCs using magnetic negative selection. The sample here was CD4+ T cells from blood, taken before the fourth cycle of nivolumab. The receptors originated from a human donor with classical Hodgkin lymphoma.

This chain joins TRBV6-5 and TRBJ2-7; 10 nucleotides align to TRBD2. There are 16 residues in the CDR3. The V and J ends lost 2 bases and 4 bases, in that order; junction bases with no gene match: 8. CDR1 and CDR2 from the germline V gene are MNHEY and SVGAGI. DNA for the CDR3: TGTGCCAGCAGTTACGATAGCGGGAGGTCTACTTACGAGCAGTACTTC. This gives the protein CASSYDSGRSTYEQYF.

CDR3 DNA: TGTGCCGGAAGACCGGACAGCCGGAACACTGAAGCTTTCTTT. It encodes CAGRPDSRNTEAFF. The rearrangement joins TRBV7-9 to TRBJ1-1; D is perhaps TRBD1 (6 bases). V gave up 11 bases and J gave up 1 base, with 17 bases separating them. Looked up from germline, CDR1 is SEHNR and CDR2 is FQNEAQ (reference sequence). The CDR3 extends over 14 amino acids.

This chain connects TRBV6-6 to TRBJ2-7; D is unresolved. CDR1 and CDR2 (germline): MNHNY, SVGAGI (reference sequence). The CDR3 sequence is 16 residues long. V was clipped by 0 bases and J by 2 bases, with 14 bases between them. DNA of the CDR3: TGTGCCAGCAGTTACTCTAGCCGAGGTCTAACCTACGAGCAGTACTTC. As protein: CASSYSSRGLTYEQYF.

This chain connects TRBV30 to TRBJ2-7; 7 bases align to TRBD1. V was pared by 5 bases and J by 2 bases, with 3 bases of the junction left unmatched. Germline CDR1 GTSNPN, CDR2 SVGIG (reference sequence). This CDR3 contains 12 residues. The CDR3 coding sequence is TGTGCCTGGGGGCAGGGGGCCTACGAGCAGTACTTC. Protein sequence: CAWGQGAYEQYF.

The genes are TRBV19 and TRBJ1-3, with no clear D. The V gene lost 7 bases and the J gene lost 0 bases, with 10 bases spanning the gap. From germline, CDR1 is LNHDA and CDR2 SQIVND (reference sequence). The CDR3 sequence is 14 residues long. This chain's CDR3 is CASIPAISGNTIYF. The CDR3 nucleotides are TGTGCCAGTATCCCGGCAATCTCTGGAAACACCATATATTTT.

V usage is TRBV21-1 and J usage is TRBJ2-2; no check of the table's D call, TRBD2, against the DNA was made. TRBV21-1 is annotated as a pseudogene. The CDR3 consists of 16 residues. CDR3 DNA sequence: TGTGCCAGCAGCAAAGGACCAGCGGGAAACACCGGGGAGCTGTTTTTT. Amino acid sequence: CASSKGPAGNTGELFF.

The gene calls are TRBV10-2 and TRBJ2-1; the match to TRBD2 covers 12 bases. Germline V gene lookup returns CDR1 WSHSY and CDR2 SAAADI. The CDR3 is 16 residues long. J was trimmed by 5 bases and V by 4 bases; bases with no gene match: 6. The CDR3, as DNA: TGCGCCAGCAGTGGGACTAGCGGGATTATAAACAATGAGCAGTTCTTC. Its protein product is CASSGTSGIINNEQFF.